The present T cell receptor (beta chain) was sequenced within a study of blood T cell repertoires in COVID-19. Across the whole study: The samples span acute and convalescent COVID-19 from the United States, Italy and Spain. Sources were T cells, B-cell-depleted T cells, or PBMCs; the material itself was cDNA or gDNA.

Germline values: CDR1 SGHTS, CDR2 YDEGEE. This CDR3 has 15 residues. Unmatched junction bases numbered 8, after V lost 4 bases and J lost 6 bases. The authors' processing: Using reference gene primer amplification, nucleated cell counts were estimated. Produced via immunoSEQ multiplex PCR; TCRdb's table is partial and in-frame only. V and J calls and clone size are given by that table; D and trimming were obtained from the DNA. The table lists fewer than 250,000 clones, roughly four fifths of them singletons. This clone has a handful of counts. The genes are TRBV5-8 and TRBJ1-1, with TRBD1 identical over 11 bases. Sequencing was done on a sample of peripheral blood. The receptor was derived from a woman aged 70-85 years with acute or convalescent COVID-19. DNA for the CDR3: TGTGCCAGCAGCATGAGGACAGGGGGCTTCGCTGAAGCTTTCTTT. Protein: CASSMRTGGFAEAFF.